This note documents a single T cell receptor beta chain sequence. This entry belongs to a study of shared clonotypes between healthy human individuals. Data came from immunoSEQ multiplex PCR; TCRdb stores just in-frame clones and leaves some out. This sample has 850,000 to 1,100,000 clones, with 70% to 80% found just once. Germline CDR1 and CDR2: LGHNA and YSLEER. V lost 4 bases to trimming and J lost 1 base, with 12 bases between them. The CDR3 is 15 residues long. This receptor was taken from a young man in good health. Some clones in this sample may be carry-over from other donors' samples. The V and J genes are TRBV4-3 and TRBJ2-3, with D uncertain. The sample consisted of memory CD4+ T cells from PBMCs. Subset noted: CD45RA-negative fraction. CDR3 nucleotides: TGCGCCAGCAGCCTTGGGATTACCGGCACAGATACGCAGTATTTT. It yields the protein CASSLGITGTDTQYF.